This TCR beta chain was sequenced in a study of neoadjuvant anti-PD-1 for oral cavity cancer. After removal of 4 bases from V and 1 base from J, the junction contained 0 bases not matched to a gene. The CDR3 consists of 14 residues. Germline V CDR1 and CDR2: SGHTA, FQGTGA. These newly diagnosed stage II-IVA oral cavity squamous cell carcinoma patients had no prior systemic or radiation treatment. The patients had HPV-negative, locally advanced oral cavity squamous cell carcinoma. The data were produced by immunoSEQ multiplex PCR, yet TCRdb's version contains in-frame clones alone and is incomplete. The table includes some 15,000 clones, over 70% detected once.

The chain combines TRBV7-3 with TRBJ2-2; 7 positions match TRBD1. The sequenced sample was PBMCs, obtained before nivolumab (anti-PD-1) treatment. This clonotype was obtained from a person between 40 and 85 years old with oral cavity squamous cell carcinoma. CDR3 sequence: CASSSGGNTGELFF. The DNA for the CDR3 is TGTGCCAGCAGCTCAGGGGGGAACACCGGGGAGCTGTTTTTT.